These 3 T cell receptor beta chains were sequenced from one sample in a study of T cell repertoires in cytomegalovirus infection. These receptors' targets are unknown. From the reads, TCRdb called clonotypes with MiXCR, one entry per CDR3 protein. The sample records 110,000 or so distinct CDR3 sequences, 30% being singletons. Specimen: CD8+ T cells from cultured PBMCs, collected from culture after CMV antigen stimulation. The receptors here all came from a human donor in good health (CMV status not recorded). Some clones in this sample may be carry-over from other donors' samples.

This clonotype appeared many times. The chain links TRBV28 to TRBJ2-3, with 9 bases matching TRBD1. V trimming: 3 bases; J trimming: 5 bases; junction bases outside the gene matches: 9. The CDR3 length is 16 residues. Germline CDR1 is MDHEN and CDR2 is SYDVKM. CDR3 nucleotide sequence: TGTGCCAGCAGTTTGGGGACAGGGAGTTCCGGAGATACGCAGTATTTT. It translates to CASSLGTGSSGDTQYF.

A single count supports this clonotype. The chain combines TRBV7-2 with TRBJ2-3, with unresolved D. From germline, CDR1 is SGHTA and CDR2 FQGNSA. V lost 5 bases, J lost 9 bases, and 12 bases lay in between. The CDR3 covers 12 residues. The CDR3 DNA sequence: TGTGCCAGCAGCCCCGGGTCCGCCACGCAGTATTTT. Translated, it gives CASSPGSATQYF. Combining the CDR3 with reference TRBV7-2 and TRBJ2-3 gives the whole variable domain GAGVSQSPSNKVTEKGKDVELRCDPISGHTALYWYRQSLGQGLEFLIYFQGNSAPDKSGLPSDRFSAERTGGSVSTLTIQRTQQEDSAVYLCASSPGSATQYFGPGTRLTVL.

In DNA, the CDR3 is TGTGCCAGCAGCTTGGTTGGCGCGCGGGGGGGGGAGCAGTTCTTC. Protein: CASSLVGARGGEQFF. The chain has TRBV5-4 and TRBJ2-1; 9 bases are a match to TRBD2. Per the germline V gene, CDR1 is SGHNT and CDR2 is YYREEE (reference sequence). V lost 0 bases to trimming and J lost 10 bases; unmatched junction nucleotides: 8. The CDR3 has 15 residues. Using reference TRBV5-4 and TRBJ2-1 for the parts outside the CDR3, the full variable domain is ETGVTQSPTHLIKTRGQQVTLRCSSQSGHNTVSWYQQALGQGPQFIFQYYREEENGRGNFPPRFSGLQFPNYSSELNVNALELDDSALYLCASSLVGARGGEQFFGPGTRLTVL.